This record looks at one T cell receptor (beta chain) sequence and its context. Germline CDR1 reads MDHEN; CDR2 reads SYDVKM. The V end lost 5 bases, the J end lost 5 bases, and 3 bases lay between the germline ends. CDR3 length: 10 residues. Method: immunoSEQ multiplex PCR; TCRdb's copy keeps in-frame clones and lacks some. The sample records roughly 120,000 clones, 85% to 90% being singletons. This sample is drawn from a study of control samples from healthy donors and cancer patients. The sequencing input was PBMCs. This TCR came from a woman aged 50 to 60 with colorectal cancer. This chain uses TRBV28 with TRBJ1-2; D is undetermined. The CDR3 spells CASSSYGYTF. The CDR3 DNA reads TGTGCCAGCAGTAGTTATGGCTACACCTTC.